One and the same sample provided the 27 T cell receptor beta chains below, sequenced in a study of blood T cell repertoires in COVID-19. Clones were sequenced by immunoSEQ multiplex PCR, and TCRdb holds only the in-frame ones, with some missing. The sample records over 50,000 clones, about 90% being singletons. The sample consisted of peripheral blood. Every receptor here comes from a human donor in a cohort sampled during active COVID-19.

The chain is built from TRBV5-1 and TRBJ1-1; 9 nucleotides match TRBD1. The germline V gene has CDR1 SGHRS and CDR2 YFSETQ. V trimming: 4 bases; J trimming: 4 bases; junction bases outside the gene matches: 8. This CDR3 contains 15 residues. The CDR3 loop is CASSKGQGVGTEAFF. CDR3 nucleotides: TGCGCCAGCAGCAAGGGACAGGGCGTCGGCACTGAAGCTTTCTTT.

The chain couples TRBV27 to TRBJ1-1, with 8 bases aligning to TRBD1. The CDR3 contains 15 residues. Germline-derived CDR1 and CDR2 are MNHEY and SMNVEV (reference sequence). J lost 5 bases, V lost 6 bases, and 11 bases had no gene match. DNA of the CDR3: TGTGCCAGCAGAAAAACCGGACAGGGACAAACTGAAGCTTTCTTT. It is translated as CASRKTGQGQTEAFF.

The chain recombines TRBV6-4 with TRBJ2-5, with D uncertain. Trimming cost V 3 bases and J 7 bases, with 12 bases left between them. CDR3 length: 13 residues. Germline values: CDR1 MRHNA, CDR2 SNTAGT. CDR3 sequence reads: CASSEIPSGTQYF. The CDR3, as DNA: TGTGCCAGCAGTGAGATCCCGTCCGGGACCCAGTACTTC.

The chain combines TRBV27 with TRBJ2-1, with 8 bases matching TRBD2. The CDR3 is 16 residues long. Germline V gives CDR1 MNHEY, CDR2 SMNVEV (reference sequence). J gave up 3 bases and V 8 bases, and 12 bases lay outside the gene matches. The CDR3 bases are TGTGCCAGCCATGAGGGGCAGCGGGGGTACTACAATGAGCAGTTCTTC. Its translation is CASHEGQRGYYNEQFF.

The chain links TRBV7-2 to TRBJ1-6; 9 bases fit TRBD1. The CDR3 spans 14 residues. Trimming cost V 1 base and J 9 bases; bases outside gene matches: 1. Germline CDR1 reads SGHTA; CDR2 reads FQGNSA. The CDR3 bases are TGTGCCAGCAGCTTAGGACAGGGGGGTTCACCCCTCCACTTT. Amino acids: CASSLGQGGSPLHF.

This clone was picked up one time. The CDR3: CASSLKETGMYEQYF. In DNA form, the CDR3 reads TGTGCCAGCAGTTTAAAGGAGACAGGGATGTACGAGCAGTACTTC. This chain uses TRBV27 with TRBJ2-7, with 7 positions matching TRBD1. From germline, CDR1 is MNHEY and CDR2 SMNVEV (reference sequence). The CDR3 is 15 amino acids. V lost 2 bases to trimming and J lost 4 bases; unmatched junction nucleotides: 8.

The chain links TRBV5-1 to TRBJ2-1, with no clear D. CDR1 and CDR2 from the germline V gene are SGHRS and YFSETQ. The CDR3 runs to 13 residues. Trimming removed 2 bases at V and 5 bases at J, with 8 bases between. CDR3 DNA: TGCGCCAGCAGCTTAGCGACCAACAATGAGCAGTTCTTC. Translation gives CASSLATNNEQFF.

In regard to this clone: A junction end diverges from the germline sequence, so it may reflect a read error. The J gene is TRBJ1-6, the V gene TRBV7-2; no definite D call. This CDR3 is built from 17 residues. In germline, CDR1 is SGHTA, CDR2 FQGNSA. The DNA for the CDR3 is TGTGCCAGCAGCTTAGACTACTTCGCTTCTTCTAATTCGCCCCTCCACTTT. It specifies CASSLDYFASSNSPLHF.

The chain employs TRBV6-5 and TRBJ1-2, with 8 nucleotides matching TRBD1. V shed 6 bases and J 6 bases; nucleotides not matched to a gene: 6. The CDR3 consists of 13 residues. Looked up from germline, CDR1 is MNHEY and CDR2 is SVGAGI. CDR3 sequence (DNA): TGTGCCAGCAGCAGGGGACAGGCTAATGGCTACACCTTC. Protein sequence: CASSRGQANGYTF.

The J gene is TRBJ2-3, the V gene TRBV6-6; 8 positions match TRBD1. Looked up from germline, CDR1 is MNHNY and CDR2 is SVGAGI (reference sequence). The CDR3 is 14 residues long. The junction had 7 bases not matched to a gene; V was cut back by 6 bases and J by 5 bases. The CDR3 nucleotides are TGTGCCAGCAGACCCCAGGGGGCTGGAGATACGCAGTATTTT. Protein sequence: CASRPQGAGDTQYF.

The chain employs TRBV9 and TRBJ2-1, with 8 bases identical to TRBD1. CDR1 is SGDLS, CDR2 YYNGEE, per germline. The CDR3 runs 11 residues. The junction had 4 bases not matched to a gene; V was cut back by 3 bases and J by 14 bases. The CDR3 loop is CASSGYRGKFF. The CDR3 bases are TGTGCCAGCAGCGGATACAGGGGGAAGTTCTTC.

The chain recombines TRBV5-1 with TRBJ1-1; D not certain. This CDR3 comprises 15 residues. With 4 bases removed from V and 0 bases from J, the gap between germline ends came to 13 bases. Germline V gene data show CDR1 as SGHRS and CDR2 as YFSETQ. The CDR3 region has the DNA TGCGCCAGCAGCGGTCAAGACACCGTGAACACTGAAGCTTTCTTT. Its translation is CASSGQDTVNTEAFF.

The chain recombines TRBV18 with TRBJ1-1; 7 nucleotides line up with TRBD1. Per the germline V gene, CDR1 is KGHSH and CDR2 is LQKENI. Trimming removed 5 bases from V and 6 bases from J; junction bases left unmatched: 9. The CDR3 has 14 residues. DNA of the CDR3: TGTGCCAGCTCATCGAGGACAGGAGGGGCTGAAGCTTTCTTT. It yields the protein CASSSRTGGAEAFF.

This chain connects TRBV7-9 to TRBJ2-7; a weak D match, TRBD1 (7 bases). Germline V gene data show CDR1 as SEHNR and CDR2 as FQNEAQ (reference sequence). V dropped 5 bases and J dropped 7 bases, with 18 bases sitting between them. This CDR3 region has 14 residues. In DNA form, the CDR3 reads TGTGCCAGCAGCCCCCTGGCAGGGGGGAGGGAGCAGTACTTC. It codes for CASSPLAGGREQYF.

This chain joins TRBV3-1 (or the pseudogene TRBV3-2) and TRBJ2-2; maybe TRBD1 (5 bases). The CDR3 loop spans 14 amino acids. Germline CDR1 reads LGHDT; CDR2 reads YNNKEL (reference sequence). The V gene lost 6 bases and the J gene lost 0 bases, with 8 bases spanning the gap. As DNA, the CDR3 is TGTGCCAGCAGAAGACAGACGAACACCGGGGAGCTGTTTTTT. Encoded protein: CASRRQTNTGELFF.

The rearrangement links TRBV10-3 to TRBJ1-2; D perhaps matches TRBD1 (5 bases). In germline, CDR1 is ENHRY, CDR2 SYGVKD. V shed 6 bases and J shed 0 bases, with 11 bases lying between them. This CDR3 is 14 amino acids long. This CDR3 is CAIREQATNYGYTF. Here the CDR3 DNA reads TGTGCCATCAGGGAACAGGCTACTAACTATGGCTACACCTTC.

The genes are TRBV11-3 and TRBJ1-1; D is unresolved. The CDR3 is made up of 13 amino acids. Germline CDR1 reads SGHNT; CDR2 reads YENEEA. V gave up 2 bases and J gave up 2 bases, with 6 bases separating them. CDR3 amino acids: CASSLQENTEAFF. The DNA for the CDR3 is TGTGCCAGCAGCTTACAGGAAAACACTGAAGCTTTCTTT.

This clone was counted once. The V call is TRBV3-1 (or the pseudogene TRBV3-2), the J call TRBJ2-1; tentative D call: TRBD2 (5 bases). The CDR3 sequence is 13 residues long. V lost 3 bases, J lost 7 bases, and 10 bases lay in between. From germline, CDR1 is LGHDT and CDR2 YNNKEL (reference sequence). The CDR3 nucleotides read TGTGCCAGCAGCCAGTCGGGGAGTAATGAGCAGTTCTTC. Translating it yields CASSQSGSNEQFF.

This sequence joins TRBV18 and TRBJ2-3, with 12 positions matching TRBD2. With V trimmed by 2 bases and J by 4 bases, 4 bases remained unmatched. Germline-derived CDR1 and CDR2 are KGHSH and LQKENI. The CDR3 contains 16 residues. CDR3 loop: CASSPSLAGGADTQYF. In nucleotides, the CDR3 is TGTGCCAGCTCACCATCACTAGCGGGAGGCGCAGATACGCAGTATTTT.

There are a few counts of this clone. This rearrangement joins TRBV19 to TRBJ1-5; D may be TRBD1 (6 bases). Germline CDR1 is LNHDA and CDR2 is SQIVND (reference sequence). The V end was cut by 6 bases, the J end by 2 bases, with 11 bases between. This CDR3 has 14 amino acids. The CDR3 nucleotides read TGTGCCAGTAGCAGGGGCCGTGGCAATCAGCCCCAGCATTTT. It yields the protein CASSRGRGNQPQHF.

This clone was seen only a few times. The rearrangement uses TRBV6-1 and TRBJ1-1, with 7 bases lining up with TRBD1. The J segment lost 2 bases and the V segment lost 5 bases, leaving 5 bases of the junction unmatched. This CDR3 is built from 14 residues. Germline CDR1 is MNHNS and CDR2 is SASEGT. The CDR3 sequence: CASSYQGGNTEAFF. CDR3 bases: TGTGCCAGCAGTTATCAGGGGGGTAACACTGAAGCTTTCTTT.

The chain is built from TRBV6-6 and TRBJ1-5; 10 nucleotides agree with TRBD1. CDR1 MNHNY and CDR2 SVGAGI come from the germline V gene (reference sequence). V trimming: 5 bases; J trimming: 1 base; junction bases outside the gene matches: 8. The CDR3 is 17 amino acids. The CDR3 DNA reads TGTGCCAGCAGTCCCTCAGGGACAGGGGTAAGCAATCAGCCCCAGCATTTT. It encodes CASSPSGTGVSNQPQHF.

This clone appeared a single time. The V gene is TRBV11-3, the J gene TRBJ2-2; 10 nucleotides match TRBD2. Germline CDR1 reads SGHNT; CDR2 reads YENEEA. The CDR3 spans 16 residues. J gave up 9 bases and V 4 bases, and 11 bases lay outside the gene matches. CDR3 nucleotide sequence: TGTGCCAGCAGCTCCCCGGCTAGCGGGAGTAACCGGGAGCTGTTTTTT. As protein: CASSSPASGSNRELFF.

To note about this clone: Just one base apart from a much larger clone, this may be a read error. As DNA, the CDR3 is TGTGCCAGCAGCTTGGAATGGACTAGCGTTAACTCCTACAATGAGCAGTTCTTC. The encoded protein is CASSLEWTSVNSYNEQFF. The chain combines TRBV5-6 with TRBJ2-1; TRBD2 matches 9 bases. Germline loops: CDR1 SGHDT, CDR2 YYEEEE. This CDR3 has 18 amino acids. J gave up 0 bases and V 0 bases, and 7 bases lay outside the gene matches.

This chain links TRBV4-1 with TRBJ2-2; D ambiguous. This CDR3 comprises 14 residues. The V gene's germline CDR1 is MGHRA and CDR2 YSYEKL. The V end lost 2 bases, the J end lost 4 bases, and 8 bases lay between the germline ends. The CDR3 DNA reads TGCGCCAGCAGCCAACCTACGGGCACCGGGGAGCTGTTTTTT. Translated: CASSQPTGTGELFF.

This chain uses TRBV28 with TRBJ2-1; TRBD2 matches 11 bases. The CDR3 is made up of 19 amino acids. CDR1 and CDR2 from the germline V gene are MDHEN and SYDVKM. V was clipped by 3 bases and J by 0 bases; unmatched bases: 10. The CDR3 DNA reads as TGTGCCAGCAGTTTGGGGGGACTAGCGGCTCCGAGCTCCTACAATGAGCAGTTCTTC. This encodes CASSLGGLAAPSSYNEQFF. The full variable domain, with the rest looked up from reference TRBV28 and TRBJ2-1, is DVKVTQSSRYLVKRTGEKVFLECVQDMDHENMFWYRQDPGLGLRLIYFSYDVKMKEKGDIPEGYSVSREKKERFSLILESASTNQTSMYLCASSLGGLAAPSSYNEQFFGPGTRLTVL.

The V call is TRBV5-1, the J call TRBJ2-7, with D possibly matching TRBD1 (6 bases). The CDR3 runs 15 residues. Trimming pared 0 bases from V and 4 bases from J, leaving 14 bases between. Germline V gene sequence: CDR1 SGHRS, CDR2 YFSETQ. The CDR3: CASSLVPAGVYEQYF. The CDR3 coding sequence is TGCGCCAGCAGCTTGGTGCCGGCAGGGGTTTACGAGCAGTACTTC. Full variable domain (rest looked up from reference TRBV5-1 and TRBJ2-7): KAGVTQTPRYLIKTRGQQVTLSCSPISGHRSVSWYQQTPGQGLQFLFEYFSETQRNKGNFPGRFSGRQFSNSRSEMNVSTLELGDSALYLCASSLVPAGVYEQYFGPGTRLTVT.